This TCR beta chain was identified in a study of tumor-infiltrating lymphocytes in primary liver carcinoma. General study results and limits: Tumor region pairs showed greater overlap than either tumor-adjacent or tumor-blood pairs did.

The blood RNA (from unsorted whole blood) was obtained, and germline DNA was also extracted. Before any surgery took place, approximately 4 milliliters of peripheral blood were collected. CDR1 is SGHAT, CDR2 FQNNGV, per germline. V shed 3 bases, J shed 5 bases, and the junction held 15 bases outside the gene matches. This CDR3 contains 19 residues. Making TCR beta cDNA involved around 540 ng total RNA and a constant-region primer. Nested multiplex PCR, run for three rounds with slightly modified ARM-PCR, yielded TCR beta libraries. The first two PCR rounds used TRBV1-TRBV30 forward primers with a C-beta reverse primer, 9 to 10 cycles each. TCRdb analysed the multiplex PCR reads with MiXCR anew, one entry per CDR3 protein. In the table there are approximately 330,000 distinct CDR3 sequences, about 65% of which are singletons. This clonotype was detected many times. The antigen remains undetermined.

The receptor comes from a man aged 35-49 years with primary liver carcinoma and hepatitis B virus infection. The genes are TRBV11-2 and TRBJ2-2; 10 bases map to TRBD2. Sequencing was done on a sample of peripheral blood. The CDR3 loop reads CASSLTASGSRVRTGELFF. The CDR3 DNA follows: TGTGCCAGCAGCTTGACGGCTAGCGGGAGTCGGGTTAGGACCGGGGAGCTGTTTTTT.